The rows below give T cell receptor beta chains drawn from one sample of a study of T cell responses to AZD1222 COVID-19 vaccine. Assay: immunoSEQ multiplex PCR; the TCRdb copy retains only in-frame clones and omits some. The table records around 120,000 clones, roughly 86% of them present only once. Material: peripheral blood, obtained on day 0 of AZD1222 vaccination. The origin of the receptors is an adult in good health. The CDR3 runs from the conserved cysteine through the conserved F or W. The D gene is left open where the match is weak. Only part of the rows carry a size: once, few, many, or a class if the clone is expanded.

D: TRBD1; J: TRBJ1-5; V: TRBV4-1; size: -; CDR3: CASSQGQGGQPQHF; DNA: TGCGCCAGCAGCCAAGGACAGGGAGGACAGCCCCAGCATTTT
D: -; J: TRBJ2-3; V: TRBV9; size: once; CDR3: CASSVTTGGSDTQYF; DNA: TGTGCCAGCAGCGTAACGACAGGAGGCTCAGATACGCAGTATTTT
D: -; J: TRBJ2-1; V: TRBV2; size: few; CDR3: CASRPNSHEQFF; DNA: TGTGCCAGCAGGCCCAATAGCCACGAGCAGTTCTTC
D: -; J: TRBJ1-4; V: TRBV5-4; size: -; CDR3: CASSLVAGTNEKLFF; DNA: TGTGCCAGCAGCTTGGTCGCTGGGACTAATGAAAAACTGTTTTTT
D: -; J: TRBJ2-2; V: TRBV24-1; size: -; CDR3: CATSGRPHTGELFF; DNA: TGTGCCACCTCAGGGAGGCCCCACACCGGGGAGCTGTTTTTT
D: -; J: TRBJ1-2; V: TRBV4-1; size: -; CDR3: CASSQEQVGIYGYTF; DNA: TGCGCCAGCAGCCAAGAACAGGTCGGGATCTATGGCTACACCTTC
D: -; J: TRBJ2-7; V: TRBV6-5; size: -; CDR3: CASSYSAGTTEQYF; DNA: TGTGCCAGCAGTTACTCGGCCGGAACTACTGAGCAGTACTTC
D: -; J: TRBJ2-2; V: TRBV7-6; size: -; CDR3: CASSSPDGLSNTGELFF; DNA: TGTGCCAGCAGCTCCCCGGATGGCTTAAGTAACACCGGGGAGCTGTTTTTT
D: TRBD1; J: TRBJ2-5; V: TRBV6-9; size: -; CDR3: CASSYSPGQQETQYF; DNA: TGTGCCAGCAGTTATTCGCCGGGACAGCAAGAGACCCAGTACTTC
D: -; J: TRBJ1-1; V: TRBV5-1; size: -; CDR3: CASSNLRQDNTEAFF; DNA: TGCGCCAGCAGCAACCTCCGACAGGACAACACTGAAGCTTTCTTT
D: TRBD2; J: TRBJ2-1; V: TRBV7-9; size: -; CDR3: CASSQPLAGLNEQFF; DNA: TGTGCCAGCAGCCAGCCATTAGCGGGACTCAATGAGCAGTTCTTC
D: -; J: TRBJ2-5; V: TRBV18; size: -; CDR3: CASSPTGQETQYF; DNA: TGTGCCAGCTCACCAACGGGGCAAGAGACCCAGTACTTC
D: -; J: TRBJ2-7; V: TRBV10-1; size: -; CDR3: CASSESFAAYEQYF; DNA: TGCGCCAGCAGTGAGTCCTTCGCGGCCTACGAGCAGTACTTC
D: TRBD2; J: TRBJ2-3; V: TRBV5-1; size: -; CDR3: CASSLAGLRTDTQYF; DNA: TGCGCCAGCAGTCTAGCGGGTCTACGCACAGATACGCAGTATTTT
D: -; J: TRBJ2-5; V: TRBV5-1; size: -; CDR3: CASSLDSQTQYF; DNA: TGCGCCAGCAGCCTAGACAGCCAGACCCAGTACTTC
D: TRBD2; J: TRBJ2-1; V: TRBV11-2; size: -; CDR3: CASSPIFASGNNEQFF; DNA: TGTGCCAGCAGCCCCATTTTCGCTAGCGGCAACAATGAGCAGTTCTTC
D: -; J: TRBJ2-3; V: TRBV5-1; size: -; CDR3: CASTSQGGTDTQYF; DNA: TGCGCCAGCACCTCCCAGGGTGGAACAGATACGCAGTATTTT
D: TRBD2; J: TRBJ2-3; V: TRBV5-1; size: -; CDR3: CASSRTSGGVSTDTQYF; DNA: TGCGCCAGCAGCCGGACTAGCGGGGGGGTTAGCACAGATACGCAGTATTTT
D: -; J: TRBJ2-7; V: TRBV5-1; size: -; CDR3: CASSLEGDPTYEQYF; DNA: TGCGCCAGCAGCTTGGAGGGGGACCCGACCTACGAGCAGTACTTC
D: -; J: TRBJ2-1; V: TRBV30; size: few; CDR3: CAWVRFNEQFF; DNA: TGTGCCTGGGTCAGATTTAATGAGCAGTTCTTC
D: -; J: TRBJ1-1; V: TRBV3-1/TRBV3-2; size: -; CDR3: CASSPLLKSNTEAFF; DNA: TGTGCCAGCAGCCCGCTCTTAAAATCGAACACTGAAGCTTTCTTT
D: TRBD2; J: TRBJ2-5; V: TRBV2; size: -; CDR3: CASNRRTGGQETQYF; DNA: TGTGCCAGCAATCGGCGGACGGGGGGACAAGAGACCCAGTACTTC
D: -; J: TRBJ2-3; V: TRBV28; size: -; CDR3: CASSFLAGARDTQYF; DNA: TGTGCCAGCAGTTTCCTGGCAGGCGCACGGGATACGCAGTATTTT
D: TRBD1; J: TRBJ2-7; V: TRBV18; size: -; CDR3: CASSRETGGPFSTEQYF; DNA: TGTGCCAGCTCACGAGAGACAGGGGGGCCGTTCTCTACGGAGCAGTACTTC
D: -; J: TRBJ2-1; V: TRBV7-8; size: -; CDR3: CASSGSERHYNEQFF; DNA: TGTGCCAGCAGCGGATCGGAGCGTCACTACAATGAGCAGTTCTTC
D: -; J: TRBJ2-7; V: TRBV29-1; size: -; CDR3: CSVRWGGEQYF; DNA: TGCAGCGTCCGTTGGGGCGGCGAGCAGTACTTC
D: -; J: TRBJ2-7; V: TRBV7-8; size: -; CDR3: CASSMQQGYEQYF; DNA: TGTGCCAGCAGCATGCAACAGGGTTACGAGCAGTACTTC
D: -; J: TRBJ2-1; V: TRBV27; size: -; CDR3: CASSLRHYNEQFF; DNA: TGTGCCAGCAGTTTACGACACTACAATGAGCAGTTCTTC
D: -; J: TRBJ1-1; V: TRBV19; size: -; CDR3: CASSTTGTLYTEAFF; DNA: TGTGCCAGTAGTACAACCGGGACACTATACACTGAAGCTTTCTTT
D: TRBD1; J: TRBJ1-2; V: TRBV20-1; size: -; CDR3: CSASRQGAIYGYTF; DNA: TGCAGTGCTAGTAGACAGGGGGCGATCTATGGCTACACCTTC
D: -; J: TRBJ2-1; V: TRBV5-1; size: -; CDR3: CASSLGPGRKDNEQFF; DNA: TGCGCCAGCAGCTTGGGCCCGGGCCGGAAGGACAATGAGCAGTTCTTC
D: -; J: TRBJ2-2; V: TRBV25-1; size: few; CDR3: CASTDTGEAGELFF; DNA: TGTGCCAGCACGGACACAGGGGAGGCCGGGGAGCTGTTTTTT
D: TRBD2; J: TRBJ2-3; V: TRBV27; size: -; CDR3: CASSLFPGLAGVRDTQYF; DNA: TGTGCCAGCAGCCTTTTTCCGGGACTAGCGGGGGTCAGAGATACGCAGTATTTT
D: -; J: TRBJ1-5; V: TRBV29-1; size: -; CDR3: CSAAVGDSNQPQHF; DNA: TGCAGCGCGGCGGTGGGTGATAGCAATCAGCCCCAGCATTTT
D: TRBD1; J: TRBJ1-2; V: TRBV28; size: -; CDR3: CASRKTGGAYGYTF; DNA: TGTGCCAGCAGAAAAACAGGGGGCGCCTATGGCTACACCTTC
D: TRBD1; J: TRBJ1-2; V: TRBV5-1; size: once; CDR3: CASSLHTTGSYGYTF; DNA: TGCGCCAGCAGCCTCCACACGACAGGGAGCTATGGCTACACCTTC
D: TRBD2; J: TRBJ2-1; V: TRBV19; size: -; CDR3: CASSIVLAGINEQFF; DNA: TGTGCCAGTAGTATAGTCCTAGCGGGAATCAATGAGCAGTTCTTC
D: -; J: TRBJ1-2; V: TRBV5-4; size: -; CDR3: CASSSYIDGYTF; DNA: TGTGCCAGCAGCTCCTATATCGACGGCTACACCTTC
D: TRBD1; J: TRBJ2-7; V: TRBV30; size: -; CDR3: CALTTGSRNEQYF; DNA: TGTGCCTTAACGACAGGGAGTAGGAACGAGCAGTACTTC
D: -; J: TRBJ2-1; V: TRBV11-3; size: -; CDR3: CASRSGVDNEQFF; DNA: TGTGCCAGCAGATCCGGAGTCGACAATGAGCAGTTCTTC
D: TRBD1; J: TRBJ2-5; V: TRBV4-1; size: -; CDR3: CASSQVVDRGVRETQYF; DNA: TGCGCCAGCAGCCAAGTCGTGGACAGGGGGGTTCGGGAGACCCAGTACTTC
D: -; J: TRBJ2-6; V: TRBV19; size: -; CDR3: CASSIGSSGANVLTF; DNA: TGTGCCAGTAGTATTGGTAGCTCTGGGGCCAACGTCCTGACTTTC
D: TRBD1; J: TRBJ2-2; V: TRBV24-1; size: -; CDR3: CATSDRGQGTGELFF; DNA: TGTGCCACCAGTGACCGGGGACAGGGAACCGGGGAGCTGTTTTTT
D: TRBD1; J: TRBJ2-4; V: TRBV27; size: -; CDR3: CASSLLSDRAKNIQYF; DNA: TGTGCCAGCAGTTTGTTATCGGACAGGGCCAAAAACATTCAGTACTTC
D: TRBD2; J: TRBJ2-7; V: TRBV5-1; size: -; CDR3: CASNLAGAYEQYF; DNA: TGCGCCAGCAATCTAGCGGGAGCGTACGAGCAGTACTTC
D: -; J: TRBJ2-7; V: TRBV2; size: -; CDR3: CASRYREEGEQYF; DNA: TGTGCCAGCAGGTACAGGGAAGAGGGCGAGCAGTACTTC
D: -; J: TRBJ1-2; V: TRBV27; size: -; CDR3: CASSGPYGYTF; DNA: TGTGCCAGCAGCGGACCTTATGGCTACACCTTC
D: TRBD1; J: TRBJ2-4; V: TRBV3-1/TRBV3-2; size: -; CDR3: CASSLQGEDIQYF; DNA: TGTGCCAGCAGCCTCCAGGGGGAAGACATTCAGTACTTC
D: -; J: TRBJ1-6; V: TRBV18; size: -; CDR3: CASSPQNGDNSPLHF; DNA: TGTGCCAGCTCACCACAAAATGGGGATAATTCACCCCTCCACTTT
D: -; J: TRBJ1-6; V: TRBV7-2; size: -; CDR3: CASSEPGTVASPLHF; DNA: TGTGCCAGCAGTGAACCCGGGACCGTGGCGTCACCCCTCCACTTT
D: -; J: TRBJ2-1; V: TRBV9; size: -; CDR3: CASSDQFSRDDHNDEQFF; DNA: TGTGCCAGCAGCGACCAATTTTCCCGGGACGACCACAATGATGAGCAGTTCTTC
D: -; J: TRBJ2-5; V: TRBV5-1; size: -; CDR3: CASSLGWTVSSETQYF; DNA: TGCGCCAGCAGCTTGGGGTGGACGGTGTCTTCGGAGACCCAGTACTTC
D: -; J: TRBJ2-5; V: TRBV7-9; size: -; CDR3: CASSLGDSQETQYF; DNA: TGTGCCAGCAGCTTAGGGGACTCTCAAGAGACCCAGTACTTC
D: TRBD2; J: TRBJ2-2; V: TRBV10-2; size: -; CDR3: CASSGSSGYTGELFF; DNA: TGCGCCAGCAGTGGCTCTAGCGGGTACACCGGGGAGCTGTTTTTT
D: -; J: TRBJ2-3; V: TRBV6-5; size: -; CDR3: CASSPGDTQYF; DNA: TGTGCCAGCAGTCCTGGAGATACGCAGTATTTT
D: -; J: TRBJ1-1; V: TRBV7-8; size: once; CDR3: CASSQTWGGTEAFF; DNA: TGTGCCAGCAGCCAGACATGGGGGGGCACTGAAGCTTTCTTT
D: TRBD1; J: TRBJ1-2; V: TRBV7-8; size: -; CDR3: CASSPPGTAQRGYTF; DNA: TGTGCCAGCAGCCCGCCCGGGACAGCCCAGAGGGGCTACACCTTC
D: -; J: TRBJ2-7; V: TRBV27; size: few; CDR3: CASSLRGGTYEQYF; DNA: TGTGCCAGCAGTTTAAGGGGGGGGACCTACGAGCAGTACTTC